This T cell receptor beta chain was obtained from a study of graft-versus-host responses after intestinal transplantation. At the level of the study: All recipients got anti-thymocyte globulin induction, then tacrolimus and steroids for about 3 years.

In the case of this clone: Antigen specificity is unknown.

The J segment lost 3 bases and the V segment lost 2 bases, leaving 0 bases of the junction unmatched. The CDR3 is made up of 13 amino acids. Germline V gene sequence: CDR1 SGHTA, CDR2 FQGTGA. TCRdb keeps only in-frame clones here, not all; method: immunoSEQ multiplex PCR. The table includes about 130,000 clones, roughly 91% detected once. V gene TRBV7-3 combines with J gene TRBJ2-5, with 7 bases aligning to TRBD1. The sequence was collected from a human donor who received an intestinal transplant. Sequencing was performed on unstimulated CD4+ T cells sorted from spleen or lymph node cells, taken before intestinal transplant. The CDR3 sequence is CASSLGTEETQYF. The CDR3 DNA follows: TGTGCCAGCAGCTTAGGGACAGAAGAGACCCAGTACTTC.